Described below is a single T cell receptor beta chain sequence and its context. Its matching antigen is unknown. This sample was taken from a study of a mutant IDH1 vaccine in newly diagnosed glioma. Overall study: Most patients had radiochemotherapy with temozolomide before enrollment; others had one alone.

Germline values: CDR1 SGHRS, CDR2 YFSETQ. This CDR3 comprises 15 residues. The V gene lost 1 base and the J gene lost 6 bases, with 16 bases spanning the gap. Time point of the sample: week 5, during vaccination. A 20-mer mutant IDH1 peptide at 300 ug was injected subcutaneously with topical imiquimod. The repertoire was sequenced with immunoSEQ multiplex PCR; TCRdb's copy has only in-frame clones and lacks some. Of about 38,000 clones listed, around 78% were seen once; the top ten hold around 6%. The J gene is TRBJ1-1, the V gene TRBV5-1; perhaps TRBD1 as D (6 bases). The TCR comes from a man in his forties or fifties with glioma. The starting material was PBMCs, obtained from a glioma patient whose treatment included an IDH1 peptide vaccine. CDR3 sequence reads: CASSLQGNSFAEAFF. The CDR3 DNA follows: TGCGCCAGCAGCTTGCAGGGGAACAGTTTCGCTGAAGCTTTCTTT.